A selection of T cell receptor beta chains follows, all from one sample in a study of cytomegalovirus exposure and HLA in healthy donors. Produced via immunoSEQ multiplex PCR; TCRdb's table is partial and in-frame only. The sample records under 200,000 clones, 75% to 90% being singletons. The sequencing input was PBMCs. The receptors stem from a woman in her late teens or twenties in good health and CMV-seronegative. The CDR3 runs from the conserved cysteine through the conserved F or W.

V gene	CDR3 protein
TRBV14	CASSQIANTEAFF
TRBV5-6	CASSLGGVGSTTEAFF
TRBV6-4	CASSPRVSDSGELFF
TRBV5-4	CASSLDSYGYTF
TRBV13	CASSLGLPNNEQFF
TRBV30	CARDKALSTRAEAFF
TRBV5-1	CASSLASGVADTQYF
TRBV6-4	CASSDNRVGEQFF
TRBV7-2	CASSLMDSSYEQYF
TRBV14	CASSQDRGGGQYF
TRBV27	CASSLKGADLGDHTQYF
TRBV5-1	CASRYSPLSEQYF
TRBV7-2	CASSGQVGTGELFF
TRBV5-1	CASSLGQRGYTF
TRBV5-4	CASSLGHSPLHF
TRBV19	CATSPGQGAFYGYTF
TRBV18	CASSLGQGIQNIQYF
TRBV18	CASSPPRQGLDEQYF
TRBV6-6	CASIVGRGIYEQYF
TRBV27	CASSALGHPEAFF
TRBV7-9	CASSAGPDRADTEAFF
TRBV11-2	CASRGLGTGGYFSYGYTF
TRBV9	CASSSPPEGPNTEAFF
TRBV6-1	CASSRDRDGGQPQHF
TRBV11-2	CASSSQGNTIYF
TRBV30	CACQQGNQPQHF
TRBV25-1	CASSGLRGLHTGELFF
TRBV6-6	CASSYGASSYNEQFF
TRBV4-1	CASTPVEGGIGQPQHF
TRBV4-3	CASSPIYYSSYEQYF
TRBV30	CAWSLEGVGTEAFF
TRBV6-4	CASSDGGGPGTEAFF
TRBV5-6	CASSLQGAEQPQHF
TRBV4-3	CASSQGTANTEAFF
TRBV2	CASSGTGRDQPQHF
TRBV12-5	CASGTGDSPLHF
TRBV19	CASSPERGDIQYF
TRBV27	CASSSPGQALGYTF
TRBV7-8	CASSLNSRSSYEQYF
TRBV4-1	CASSPVGSGQGYEQYF
TRBV10-3	CAILQQRGTEAFF